The clone carrying this TCR beta chain was picked up a small number of times. Its antigen is unidentified. The sample comes from a study of T cells in Graves' hyperthyroidism and ophthalmopathy. Amplified TCR beta CDR3 regions derived from RNA transcripts. TCR CDR3 underwent first-round RT-PCR with the HTBI primer set. TCRdb passed the multiplex PCR reads through MiXCR, listing each CDR3 protein once. Of approximately 570,000 distinct CDR3 sequences detected, just under 20% appear once; the ten largest clones hold 47%. The CDR3 is made up of 13 amino acids. Trimming took off 3 bases at V and 7 bases at J, with 13 bases between the two ends. Germline V gene lookup returns CDR1 DFQATT and CDR2 SNEGSKA (reference sequence). Orbital computed tomography, thyroid ultrasound, serum thyroxine and TRAb, and clinical symptoms together informed the diagnoses. Cells are PBMCs isolated from more than 8.5 ml of fresh blood.

Points from the study as a whole: Among thyroid clonotypes expanded above 0.001, most also appeared in blood. The authors' 13 V-J model separated ophthalmopathy from stable hyperthyroidism.

The chain links TRBV20-1 to TRBJ2-1; D not certain. Source material: blood. The receptor comes from a man aged 40-49 years with Graves' ophthalmopathy. The CDR3 nucleotides are TGCAGTGCTAGTCCCTTACCAGAAAATGAGCAGTTCTTC. Translating gives CSASPLPENEQFF.